This T cell receptor beta chain stems from a study of STAT3 mutations in large granular lymphocyte leukemia. Study summary: Roughly half the longitudinally sequenced T-LGLL patients had canonical STAT3 mutations.

A note on this clone: Its antigen is unidentified.

Overall study results and limits: In T-cell large granular lymphocyte leukemia, about half of patients showed multiple immunodominant subclonotypes. Sampling intervals varied between patients and samples. In some patients, a small highly pathogenic clone possibly went undetected. In about 30% of the 18 patients, new TCR clonotypes emerged after therapy.

The germline V gene has CDR1 SGHRS and CDR2 YFSETQ. The CDR3 runs 16 residues. Trimming shortened V by 6 bases and J by 1 base, and 17 bases separated the two germline ends. Sequencing used immunoSEQ multiplex PCR; TCRdb keeps in-frame clones, though not all of them. Of tens of thousands of clones in the sample, about 81% were seen once. The clonotype comes from a human donor with T large granular lymphocyte leukemia. Some clones in this sample may be carry-over from other donors' samples. Material: PBMCs. V usage is TRBV5-1 and J usage is TRBJ1-5, with a weak D call TRBD1 (5 bases). The CDR3 DNA sequence: TGCGCCAGCAAGGCGACCACAGGTGCCAGCAATCAGCCCCAGCATTTT. Translating it yields CASKATTGASNQPQHF.